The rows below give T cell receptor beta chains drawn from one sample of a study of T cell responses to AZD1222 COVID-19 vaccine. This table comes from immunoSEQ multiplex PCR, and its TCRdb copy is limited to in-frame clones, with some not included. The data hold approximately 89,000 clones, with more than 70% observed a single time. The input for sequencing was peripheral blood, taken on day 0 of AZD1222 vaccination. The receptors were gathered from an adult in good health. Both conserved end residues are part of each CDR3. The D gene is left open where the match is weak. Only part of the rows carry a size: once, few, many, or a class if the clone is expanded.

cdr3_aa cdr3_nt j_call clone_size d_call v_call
CSVVWGIGQPQHF TGCAGCGTTGTTTGGGGAATCGGGCAGCCCCAGCATTTT TRBJ1-5 NA NA TRBV29-1
CPGGEDNSPLHF TGCCCGGGGGGGGAGGATAATTCACCCCTCCACTTT TRBJ1-6 once NA TRBV6-4
CASSRTGQHQPQHF TGTGCCAGCAGCCGGACGGGACAGCATCAGCCCCAGCATTTT TRBJ1-5 NA TRBD1 TRBV6-2/TRBV6-3
CASSLRDSNTGELFF TGTGCCAGCAGCCTCCGGGACTCGAACACCGGGGAGCTGTTTTTT TRBJ2-2 NA NA TRBV3-1/TRBV3-2
CASSSFRTFSLHF TGTGCCAGCAGCTCCTTCCGGACTTTTTCCCTCCACTTT TRBJ1-6 NA NA TRBV5-4
CASSTPGQGGEQYF TGTGCCAGCAGCACCCCGGGACAGGGGGGCGAGCAGTACTTC TRBJ2-7 NA TRBD1 TRBV9
CASTPGQGATDTQYF TGTGCCAGCACCCCCGGACAGGGGGCAACAGATACGCAGTATTTT TRBJ2-3 NA TRBD1 TRBV7-8
CASSQEPENNEQFF TGTGCCAGCAGCCAAGAACCAGAGAACAATGAGCAGTTCTTC TRBJ2-1 NA NA TRBV3-1/TRBV3-2
CASSSKWGGEQFF TGTGCCAGCAGTTCGAAGTGGGGGGGTGAGCAGTTCTTC TRBJ2-1 once TRBD2 TRBV6-5
CAWSVLSGNYGYTF TGTGCCTGGAGTGTATTGTCAGGGAACTATGGCTACACCTTC TRBJ1-2 NA NA TRBV30
CASSSTGTGGPTDTQYF TGTGCCAGCAGTTCTACCGGGACAGGGGGCCCCACAGATACGCAGTATTTT TRBJ2-3 NA TRBD1 TRBV7-2
CASSSRGAQGYTF TGTGCCAGCAGCTCTAGGGGGGCTCAGGGCTACACCTTC TRBJ1-2 NA NA TRBV5-6
CASSEQGTGYGTDTQYF TGCGCCAGCAGTGAGCAGGGGACAGGGTATGGCACAGATACGCAGTATTTT TRBJ2-3 NA TRBD1 TRBV10-2
CASGDGRSTNEKLFF TGCGCCAGCGGGGACGGACGATCAACTAATGAAAAACTGTTTTTT TRBJ1-4 NA NA TRBV4-1
CASRRDRLDEQYF TGTGCCAGCAGAAGGGACAGGCTCGACGAGCAGTACTTC TRBJ2-7 NA TRBD1 TRBV6-6
CASRPTSGVYNEQFF TGTGCCAGCAGGCCGACTAGCGGGGTGTACAATGAGCAGTTCTTC TRBJ2-1 NA TRBD2 TRBV3-1/TRBV3-2
CASSWGGAPYEQYF TGTGCCAGCAGCTGGGGGGGGGCCCCCTACGAGCAGTACTTC TRBJ2-7 NA NA TRBV27
CASSLFGTGASNQPQHF TGTGCCAGCAGCTTGTTCGGAACGGGGGCGTCAAATCAGCCCCAGCATTTT TRBJ1-5 NA NA TRBV7-2
CATIGTGNSYEQYF TGTGCCACCATCGGGACAGGGAACTCCTACGAGCAGTACTTC TRBJ2-7 once TRBD1 TRBV27
CASSFATAGGANYGYTF TGTGCCAGCAGCTTCGCCACTGCCGGGGGAGCTAACTATGGCTACACCTTC TRBJ1-2 NA NA TRBV5-5
CASSPQANTGELFF TGTGCCAGCAGCCCACAGGCTAACACCGGGGAGCTGTTTTTT TRBJ2-2 NA NA TRBV9
CASSLDGQPQHF TGTGCCAGCAGTTTGGACGGACAGCCCCAGCATTTT TRBJ1-5 once NA TRBV6-2/TRBV6-3
CSVMQGAGGNTIYF TGCAGCGTAATGCAGGGGGCAGGAGGAAACACCATATATTTT TRBJ1-3 NA TRBD1 TRBV29-1
CASSPRLDQPQHF TGTGCCAGCAGTCCCAGGTTGGATCAGCCCCAGCATTTT TRBJ1-5 NA NA TRBV28
CASSQSPENTGELFF TGTGCCAGCAGCCAGTCACCGGAAAACACCGGGGAGCTGTTTTTT TRBJ2-2 NA NA TRBV3-1/TRBV3-2
CASSIDLADEAFF TGTGCCAGTAGTATAGATCTTGCAGACGAAGCTTTCTTT TRBJ1-1 once NA TRBV19
CASSLSRMNYGYTF TGTGCCAGCAGTTTATCGAGGATGAACTATGGCTACACCTTC TRBJ1-2 NA NA TRBV27
CASSLAGLAGGETQYF TGTGCCAGCAGCTTGGCAGGGCTAGCGGGGGGAGAGACCCAGTACTTC TRBJ2-5 NA TRBD2 TRBV5-4
CAWTLQASYNSPLHF TGTGCCTGGACCTTACAGGCCTCCTATAATTCACCCCTCCACTTT TRBJ1-6 NA NA TRBV30
CASSKVGIAGASDNEQFF TGTGCCAGCAGCAAAGTGGGGATAGCGGGGGCCAGTGACAATGAGCAGTTCTTC TRBJ2-1 NA NA TRBV21-1
CASSLEGIAYEQYF TGCGCCAGCAGCTTGGAAGGGATCGCCTACGAGCAGTACTTC TRBJ2-7 once NA TRBV5-1
CASSTGGGNTIYF TGTGCCAGCAGCACTGGGGGGGGAAACACCATATATTTT TRBJ1-3 NA NA TRBV7-2
CASSQPRTGIYGYTF TGCGCCAGCAGCCAACCCCGGACAGGAATCTATGGCTACACCTTC TRBJ1-2 NA TRBD1 TRBV4-1